The 4 T cell receptor beta chains below were found in one sample sequenced in a study of CXCR3-negative and CXCR3-positive naive CD8 T cells. The TRB cDNA libraries were prepared by 5' RACE with UMI labels. TCRdb reworked the 5' RACE reads into one entry per CDR3 protein, no DNA. This sample's clone table lists about 80,000 distinct CDR3 sequences. Sequencing input: naive CXCR3- CD8+ T cells from blood. Sample subset: CD45RO-CCR7+CD27+CD95- naive CD8+ T cells lacking CXCR3 (TNR3-). These TCRs come from a human donor in good health. Some clones in this sample may be carry-over from other donors' samples.

The J gene is TRBJ2-1, the V gene TRBV7-6; TCRdb picks TRBD1, but there is no DNA to check that call. The CDR3 runs 14 residues. Germline CDR1 is SGHVS and CDR2 is FNYEAQ. The CDR3 region is CASSLDSGHNEQFF.

This chain uses TRBV2 with TRBJ2-7. CDR3 size: 12 residues. CDR1 is SNHLY and CDR2 is FYNNEI in the germline V gene. This chain's CDR3 is CASSDGSYEQYF.

The CDR3 reads CASSPTFPDTQYF. This rearrangement joins TRBV7-3 to TRBJ2-3. Germline assignment: CDR1 SGHTA and CDR2 FQGTGA. The CDR3 is made up of 13 amino acids.

The gene calls are TRBV29-1 and TRBJ2-2. Germline V CDR1 and CDR2: SQVTM, ANQGSEA. The CDR3 runs 12 residues. The CDR3: CSVLTGTGELFF.